This entry describes one T cell receptor beta chain. This sample stems from a study of blood T cell repertoires in COVID-19. About the study: The United States, Italy and Spain supplied acute and convalescent COVID-19 samples. The analysed material was cDNA or gDNA that came from T cells, B-cell-depleted T cells, or PBMCs.

As originally analysed: Estimates of nucleated cell counts were drawn from the amplification of reference gene primers. The protocol was immunoSEQ multiplex PCR, while the TCRdb copy is restricted to in-frame clones and leaves out a portion. V, J and clone size are taken as reported in that table, and D and trimming were inferred from the DNA itself. This sample yields about 670,000 clones, of which 85% to 90% are seen a single time; under 0.3% belongs to the top ten. Germline V gives CDR1 LNHDA, CDR2 SQIVND (reference sequence). The CDR3 runs 12 residues. Germline trimming cut 4 bases from V and 11 bases from J; bases unmatched to any gene: 3.

This TCR derives from a woman under 30 with acute or convalescent COVID-19. J is TRBJ1-5 and V is TRBV19, with TRBD1 matching 9 bases. Input material: peripheral blood. The CDR3 sequence is CASSNDRGTQHF. The CDR3 coding sequence is TGTGCCAGTAGTAACGACAGGGGGACCCAGCATTTT.